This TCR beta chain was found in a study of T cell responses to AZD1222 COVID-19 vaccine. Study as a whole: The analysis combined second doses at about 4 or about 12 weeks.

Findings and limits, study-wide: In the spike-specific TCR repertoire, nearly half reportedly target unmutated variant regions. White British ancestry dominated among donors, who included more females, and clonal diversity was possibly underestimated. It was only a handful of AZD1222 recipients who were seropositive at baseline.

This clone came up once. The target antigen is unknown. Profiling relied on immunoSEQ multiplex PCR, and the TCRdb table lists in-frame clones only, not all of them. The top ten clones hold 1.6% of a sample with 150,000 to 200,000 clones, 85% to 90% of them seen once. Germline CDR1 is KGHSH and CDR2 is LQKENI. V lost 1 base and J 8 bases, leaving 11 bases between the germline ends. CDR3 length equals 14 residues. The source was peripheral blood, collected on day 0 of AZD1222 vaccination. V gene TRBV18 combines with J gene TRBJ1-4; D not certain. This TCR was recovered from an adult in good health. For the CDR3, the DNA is TGTGCCAGCTCACCACTCGGCAACACCGAAAAACTGTTTTTT. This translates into CASSPLGNTEKLFF.